A selection of T cell receptor beta chains follows, all from one sample in a study of OX40 agonist ivuxolimab in advanced cancers. Method: immunoSEQ multiplex PCR; TCRdb's copy keeps in-frame clones and lacks some. Among over 55,000 clones listed, approximately 90% were seen once. Specimen: CD4+ or CD8+ T cells sorted from blood, collected in a trial of the OX40 agonist ivuxolimab. These receptors were obtained from an adult with an advanced solid tumor such as melanoma, head and neck, liver or kidney cancer. Each CDR3 is given with its conserved first and last residue. The D gene is left open where the match is weak. Clone size is stated in some rows and not others, as once, few, many or a class when expanded.

NA	TRBD2	TRBV15	TRBJ2-3	CATSSGTSGGTDTQYF	TGTGCCACCAGCAGCGGGACTAGCGGGGGCACAGATACGCAGTATTTT
NA	TRBD2	TRBV7-2	TRBJ2-5	CASSPGLAGEYQVTQYF	TGTGCCAGCAGCCCGGGACTAGCGGGCGAGTACCAAGTGACCCAGTACTTC
NA	TRBD2	TRBV5-8	TRBJ2-7	CASSRRGNEQYF	TGTGCCAGCAGCAGGCGGGGGAACGAGCAGTACTTC
NA	TRBD1	TRBV4-1	TRBJ2-7	CASSPGQESSYEQYF	TGCGCCAGCAGCCCAGGACAGGAAAGCTCCTACGAGCAGTACTTC
NA	NA	TRBV7-9	TRBJ2-3	CASSFDTQYF	TGTGCCAGCAGCTTCGATACGCAGTATTTT
NA	NA	TRBV21-1	TRBJ2-2	CASRASGRNGELFF	TGTGCCAGCAGGGCGTCGGGGAGGAACGGGGAGCTGTTTTTT
NA	NA	TRBV4-1	TRBJ2-7	CASSQVSSSSYEQYF	TGCGCCAGCAGCCAAGTAAGCTCCAGCTCCTACGAGCAGTACTTC
once	NA	TRBV27	TRBJ2-3	CASSLSGVNTDTQYF	TGTGCCAGCAGTTTATCTGGGGTGAACACAGATACGCAGTATTTT
NA	NA	TRBV19	TRBJ2-1	CASSIALRVTSYNEQFF	TGTGCCAGTAGTATAGCCCTGCGGGTAACCTCCTACAATGAGCAGTTCTTC
NA	TRBD2	TRBV19	TRBJ2-2	CASSIGSGRNTGELFF	TGTGCCAGTAGTATAGGCAGCGGGAGGAACACCGGGGAGCTGTTTTTT
NA	NA	TRBV7-7	TRBJ2-7	CASLGGFSYEQYF	TGTGCCAGCCTTGGCGGATTCTCCTACGAGCAGTACTTC
NA	TRBD2	TRBV29-1	TRBJ2-3	CSVEWTSGTDTQYF	TGCAGCGTTGAATGGACTAGCGGCACAGATACGCAGTATTTT
NA	NA	TRBV5-1	TRBJ2-7	CASSLGLTEQYF	TGCGCCAGCAGCTTGGGCCTCACCGAGCAGTACTTC
once	NA	TRBV4-1	TRBJ1-4	CASSPFGTPGEELFF	TGCGCCAGCAGCCCATTCGGGACACCAGGTGAGGAACTGTTTTTT
NA	TRBD2	TRBV28	TRBJ2-1	CASSLGLAGPSYNEQFF	TGTGCCAGCAGTTTGGGACTAGCGGGACCCTCCTACAATGAGCAGTTCTTC
NA	NA	TRBV28	TRBJ2-1	CASSPHESSYNEQFF	TGTGCCAGCAGTCCCCACGAGAGCTCCTACAATGAGCAGTTCTTC
NA	TRBD1	TRBV7-6	TRBJ2-5	CASTRTGVGETQYF	TGTGCCAGCACTAGGACAGGGGTAGGGGAGACCCAGTACTTC
NA	NA	TRBV27	TRBJ2-7	CASSLSLAYEQYF	TGTGCCAGCAGTTTATCCTTGGCCTACGAGCAGTACTTC
NA	NA	TRBV5-6	TRBJ2-1	CASSSGGENEQFF	TGTGCCAGCAGCTCTGGAGGGGAAAATGAGCAGTTCTTC
NA	NA	TRBV6-1	TRBJ2-7	CASWDFPSPYEQYF	TGTGCCAGCTGGGACTTCCCGAGCCCCTACGAGCAGTACTTC
NA	TRBD2	TRBV28	TRBJ2-7	CASSTLAGGYEQYF	TGTGCCAGCAGTACACTAGCGGGAGGTTACGAGCAGTACTTC
NA	TRBD2	TRBV5-1	TRBJ2-1	CASSSGTSGYNEQFF	TGCGCCAGCAGCTCAGGGACTAGCGGTTACAATGAGCAGTTCTTC
NA	TRBD2	TRBV7-3	TRBJ2-3	CASSLLAGSGTDTQYF	TGTGCCAGCAGCTTACTAGCGGGATCGGGTACAGATACGCAGTATTTT
NA	NA	TRBV9	TRBJ1-2	CASSVVADTPNYGYTF	TGTGCCAGCAGCGTAGTCGCAGACACCCCTAACTATGGCTACACCTTC
NA	NA	TRBV11-2	TRBJ2-1	CASSLDRLVGSSYNEQFF	TGTGCCAGCAGCTTAGATCGACTAGTCGGGAGCTCCTACAATGAGCAGTTCTTC
NA	NA	TRBV28	TRBJ2-3	CASSPASETSTDTQYF	TGTGCCAGCAGTCCCGCTAGCGAGACTAGCACAGATACGCAGTATTTT
NA	TRBD1	TRBV27	TRBJ2-7	CASSPGQGYYEQYF	TGTGCCAGCAGTCCGGGACAGGGTTACTACGAGCAGTACTTC
NA	NA	TRBV4-2	TRBJ2-1	CASSQGGVSYNEQFF	TGTGCCAGCAGCCAAGGCGGCGTCTCCTACAATGAGCAGTTCTTC
NA	TRBD2	TRBV6-6	TRBJ2-7	CASSNSGRAYEQYF	TGTGCCAGCAGTAATAGCGGGAGGGCCTACGAGCAGTACTTC
NA	NA	TRBV18	TRBJ2-7	CASSPGTDRTYEQYF	TGTGCCAGCTCACCAGGCACAGATCGAACCTACGAGCAGTACTTC
once	NA	TRBV6-1	TRBJ2-7	CASSEGQSSYEQYF	TGTGCCAGCAGTGAAGGACAGAGCTCCTACGAGCAGTACTTC
NA	TRBD1	TRBV28	TRBJ1-5	CASSLGTGFNQPQHF	TGTGCCAGCAGTTTGGGGACAGGCTTCAATCAGCCCCAGCATTTT
once	TRBD2	TRBV7-9	TRBJ2-1	CASSPSTGAGGSSYNEQFF	TGTGCCAGCAGTCCCTCTACGGGAGCGGGAGGGAGCTCCTACAATGAGCAGTTCTTC
NA	NA	TRBV5-5	TRBJ1-1	CASSLRGRVLEEAFF	TGTGCCAGCAGCTTGAGGGGACGGGTGCTAGAGGAAGCTTTCTTT
NA	NA	TRBV4-1	TRBJ2-7	CASSRHRETYEQYF	TGCGCCAGCAGCCGCCACAGGGAGACCTACGAGCAGTACTTC
NA	NA	TRBV5-5	TRBJ2-7	CASSLGGAGYEQYF	TGTGCCAGCAGCTTGGGAGGGGCTGGCTACGAGCAGTACTTC
NA	TRBD2	TRBV7-9	TRBJ2-1	CASSSRLAGVYNEQFF	TGTGCCAGCAGCTCCCGTCTAGCGGGGGTCTACAATGAGCAGTTCTTC
once	NA	TRBV2	TRBJ1-5	CASSVTGSRQPQHF	TGTGCCAGCAGTGTAACAGGGTCACGACAGCCCCAGCATTTT
NA	TRBD2	TRBV28	TRBJ2-7	CASSFGLAGGPLGEQYF	TGTGCCAGCAGTTTTGGACTAGCGGGAGGGCCGTTAGGCGAGCAGTACTTC
few	NA	TRBV7-9	TRBJ2-7	CASSSLGGGDYEQYF	TGTGCCAGCAGCTCACTCGGAGGTGGAGACTACGAGCAGTACTTC
once	NA	TRBV6-4	TRBJ2-1	CASSVGIYNEQFF	TGTGCCAGCAGTGTGGGCATCTACAATGAGCAGTTCTTC